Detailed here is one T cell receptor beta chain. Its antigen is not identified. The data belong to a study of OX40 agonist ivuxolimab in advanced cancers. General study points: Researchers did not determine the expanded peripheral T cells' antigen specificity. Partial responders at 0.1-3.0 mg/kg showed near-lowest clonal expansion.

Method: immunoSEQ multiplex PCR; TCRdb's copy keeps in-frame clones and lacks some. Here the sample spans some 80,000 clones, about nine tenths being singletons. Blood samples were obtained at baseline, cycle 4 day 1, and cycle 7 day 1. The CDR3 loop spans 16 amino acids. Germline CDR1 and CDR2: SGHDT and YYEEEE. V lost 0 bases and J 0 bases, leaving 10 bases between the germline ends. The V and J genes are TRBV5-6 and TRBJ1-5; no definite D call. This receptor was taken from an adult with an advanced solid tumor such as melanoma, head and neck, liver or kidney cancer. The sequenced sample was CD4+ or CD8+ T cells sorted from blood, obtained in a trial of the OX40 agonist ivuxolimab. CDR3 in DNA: TGTGCCAGCAGCTTGGCGCGGCAGAATAGCAATCAGCCCCAGCATTTT. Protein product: CASSLARQNSNQPQHF.